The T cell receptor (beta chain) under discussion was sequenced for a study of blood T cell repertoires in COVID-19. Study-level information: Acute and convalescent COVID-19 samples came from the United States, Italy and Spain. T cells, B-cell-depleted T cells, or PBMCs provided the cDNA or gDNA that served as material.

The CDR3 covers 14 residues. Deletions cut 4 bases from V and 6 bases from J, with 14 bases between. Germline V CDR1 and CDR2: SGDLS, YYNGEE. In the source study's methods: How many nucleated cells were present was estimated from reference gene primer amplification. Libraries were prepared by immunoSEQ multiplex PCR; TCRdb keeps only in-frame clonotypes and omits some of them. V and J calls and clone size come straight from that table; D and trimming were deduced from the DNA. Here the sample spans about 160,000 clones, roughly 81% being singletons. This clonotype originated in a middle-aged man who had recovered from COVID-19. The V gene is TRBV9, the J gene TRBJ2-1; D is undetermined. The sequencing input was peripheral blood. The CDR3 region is CASSPRRTPNEQFF. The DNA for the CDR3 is TGTGCCAGCAGCCCCCGCCGAACACCCAATGAGCAGTTCTTC.